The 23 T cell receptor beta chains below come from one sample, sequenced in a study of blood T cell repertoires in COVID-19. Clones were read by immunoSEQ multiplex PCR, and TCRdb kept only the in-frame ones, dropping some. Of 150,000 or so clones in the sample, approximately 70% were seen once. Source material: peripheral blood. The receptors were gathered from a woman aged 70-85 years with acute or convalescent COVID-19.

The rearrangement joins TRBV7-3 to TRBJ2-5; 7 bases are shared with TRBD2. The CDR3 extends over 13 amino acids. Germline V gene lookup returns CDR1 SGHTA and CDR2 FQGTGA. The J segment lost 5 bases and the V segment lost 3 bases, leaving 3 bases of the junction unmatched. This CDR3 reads CASSLISGETQYF. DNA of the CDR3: TGTGCCAGCAGCTTGATTAGCGGGGAGACCCAGTACTTC.

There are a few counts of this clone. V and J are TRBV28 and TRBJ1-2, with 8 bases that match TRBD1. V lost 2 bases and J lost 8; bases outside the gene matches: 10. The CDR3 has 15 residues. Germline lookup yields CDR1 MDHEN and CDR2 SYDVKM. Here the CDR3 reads CASSLDRGQGRGYTF. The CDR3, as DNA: TGTGCCAGCAGTTTAGACCGAGGACAGGGAAGAGGCTACACCTTC.

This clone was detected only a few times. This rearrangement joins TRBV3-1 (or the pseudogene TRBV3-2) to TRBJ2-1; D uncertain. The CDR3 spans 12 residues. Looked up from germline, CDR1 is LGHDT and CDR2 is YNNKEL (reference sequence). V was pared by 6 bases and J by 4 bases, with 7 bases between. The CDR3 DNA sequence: TGTGCCAGCAGGCTAGGATACAATGAGCAGTTCTTC. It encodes CASRLGYNEQFF.

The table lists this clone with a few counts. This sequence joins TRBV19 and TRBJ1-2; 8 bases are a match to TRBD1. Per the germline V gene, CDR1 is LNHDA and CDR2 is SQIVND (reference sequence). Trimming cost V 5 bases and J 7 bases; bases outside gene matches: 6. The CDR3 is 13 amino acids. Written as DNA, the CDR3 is TGTGCCAGTAGTCCAGGGACAGGATTTGGCTACACCTTC. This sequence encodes CASSPGTGFGYTF.

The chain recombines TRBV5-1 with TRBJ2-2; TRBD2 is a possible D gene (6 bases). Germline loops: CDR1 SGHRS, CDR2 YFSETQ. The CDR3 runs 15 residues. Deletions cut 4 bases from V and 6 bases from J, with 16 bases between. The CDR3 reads CASSRRRGEAGELFF. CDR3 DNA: TGCGCCAGCAGCCGGCGGAGGGGTGAGGCCGGGGAGCTGTTTTTT.

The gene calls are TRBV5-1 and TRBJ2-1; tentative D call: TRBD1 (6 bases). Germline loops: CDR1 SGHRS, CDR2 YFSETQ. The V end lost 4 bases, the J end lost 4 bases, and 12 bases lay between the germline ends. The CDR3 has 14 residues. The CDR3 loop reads CASSGGQTYNEQFF. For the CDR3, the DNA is TGCGCCAGCAGCGGAGGACAGACATACAATGAGCAGTTCTTC.

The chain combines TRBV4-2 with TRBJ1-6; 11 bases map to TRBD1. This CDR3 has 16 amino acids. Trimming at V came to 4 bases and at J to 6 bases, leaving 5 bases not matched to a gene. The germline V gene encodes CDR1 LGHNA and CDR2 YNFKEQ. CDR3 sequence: CASSRGQGASNSPLHF. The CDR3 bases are TGTGCCAGCAGCCGCGGACAGGGGGCAAGTAATTCACCCCTCCACTTT.

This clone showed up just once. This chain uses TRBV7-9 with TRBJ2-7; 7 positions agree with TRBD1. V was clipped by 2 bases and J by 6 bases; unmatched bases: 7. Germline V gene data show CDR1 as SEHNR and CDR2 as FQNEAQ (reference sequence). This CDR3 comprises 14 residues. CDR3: CASSLPWTGAEQYF. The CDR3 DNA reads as TGTGCCAGCAGCTTACCCTGGACAGGTGCCGAGCAGTACTTC.

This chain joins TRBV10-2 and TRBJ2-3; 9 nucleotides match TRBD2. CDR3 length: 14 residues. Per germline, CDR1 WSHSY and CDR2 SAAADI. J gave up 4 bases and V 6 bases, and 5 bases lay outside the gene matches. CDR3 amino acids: CASRVAGGPDTQYF. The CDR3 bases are TGCGCCAGCAGGGTGGCGGGAGGGCCAGATACGCAGTATTTT.

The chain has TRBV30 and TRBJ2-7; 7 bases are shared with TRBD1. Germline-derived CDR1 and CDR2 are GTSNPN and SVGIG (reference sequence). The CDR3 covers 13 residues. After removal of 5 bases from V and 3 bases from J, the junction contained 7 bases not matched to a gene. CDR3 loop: CAWAPGTDYEQYF. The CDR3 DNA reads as TGTGCCTGGGCCCCCGGGACAGACTACGAGCAGTACTTC.

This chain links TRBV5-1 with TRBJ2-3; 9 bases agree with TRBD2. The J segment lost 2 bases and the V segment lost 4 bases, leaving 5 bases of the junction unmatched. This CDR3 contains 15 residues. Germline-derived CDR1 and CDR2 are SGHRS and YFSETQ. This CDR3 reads CASSRASGVTDTQYF. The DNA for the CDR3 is TGCGCCAGCAGCCGGGCTAGCGGGGTCACAGATACGCAGTATTTT. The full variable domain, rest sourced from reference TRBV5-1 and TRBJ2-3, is KAGVTQTPRYLIKTRGQQVTLSCSPISGHRSVSWYQQTPGQGLQFLFEYFSETQRNKGNFPGRFSGRQFSNSRSEMNVSTLELGDSALYLCASSRASGVTDTQYFGPGTRLTVL.

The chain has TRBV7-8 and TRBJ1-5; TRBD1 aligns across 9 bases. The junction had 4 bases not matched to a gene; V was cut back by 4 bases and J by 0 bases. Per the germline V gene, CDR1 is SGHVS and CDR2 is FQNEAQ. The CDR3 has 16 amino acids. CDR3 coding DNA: TGTGCCAGCAGCTCGAACAGGGGGCTTAGCAATCAGCCCCAGCATTTT. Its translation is CASSSNRGLSNQPQHF.

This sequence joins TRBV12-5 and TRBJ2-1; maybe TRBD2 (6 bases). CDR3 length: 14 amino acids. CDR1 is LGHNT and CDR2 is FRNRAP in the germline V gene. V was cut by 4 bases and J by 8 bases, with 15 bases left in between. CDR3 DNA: TGTGCTAGTGGTTCAGGGACTGCCAGGGATGAGCAGTTCTTC. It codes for CASGSGTARDEQFF.

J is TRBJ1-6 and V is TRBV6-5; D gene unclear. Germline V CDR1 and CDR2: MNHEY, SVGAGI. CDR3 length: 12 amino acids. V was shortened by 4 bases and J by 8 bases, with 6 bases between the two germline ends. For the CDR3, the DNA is TGTGCCAGCAGTTCAGCGGATTCACCCCTCCACTTT. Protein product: CASSSADSPLHF.

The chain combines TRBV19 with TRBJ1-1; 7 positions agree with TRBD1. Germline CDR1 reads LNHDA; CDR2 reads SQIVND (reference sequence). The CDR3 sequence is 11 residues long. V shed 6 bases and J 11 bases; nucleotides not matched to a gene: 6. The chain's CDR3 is CASRIDRAAFF. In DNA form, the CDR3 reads TGTGCCAGTAGGATTGACAGGGCCGCTTTCTTT.

CDR3 residues: CAIKGTGADEQYF. The CDR3 region has the DNA TGTGCCATCAAAGGGACAGGGGCTGACGAGCAGTACTTC. This rearrangement joins TRBV10-3 to TRBJ2-7; 10 bases match TRBD1. The length of the CDR3 is 13 residues. The germline V gene encodes CDR1 ENHRY and CDR2 SYGVKD. Trimming cost V 7 bases and J 5 bases; bases outside gene matches: 5.

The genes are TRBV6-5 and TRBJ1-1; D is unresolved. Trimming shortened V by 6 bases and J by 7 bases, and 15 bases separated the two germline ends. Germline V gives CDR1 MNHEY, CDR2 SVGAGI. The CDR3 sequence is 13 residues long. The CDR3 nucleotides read TGTGCCAGCAGGATTGGCCTCGGAGGTGAAGCTTTCTTT. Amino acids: CASRIGLGGEAFF.

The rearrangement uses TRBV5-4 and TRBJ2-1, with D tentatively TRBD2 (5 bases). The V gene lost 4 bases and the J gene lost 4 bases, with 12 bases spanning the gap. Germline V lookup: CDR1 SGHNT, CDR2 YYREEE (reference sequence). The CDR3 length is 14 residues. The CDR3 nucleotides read TGTGCCAGCAGCAGCCGGGATAAGTACAATGAGCAGTTCTTC. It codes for CASSSRDKYNEQFF.

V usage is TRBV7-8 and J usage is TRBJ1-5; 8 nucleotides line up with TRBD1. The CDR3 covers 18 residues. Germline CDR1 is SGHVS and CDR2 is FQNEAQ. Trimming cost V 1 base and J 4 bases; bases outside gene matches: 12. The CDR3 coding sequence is TGTGCCAGCAGCTTAGTTTCGTCCAGGGGGCGAGGGAATCAGCCCCAGCATTTT. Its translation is CASSLVSSRGRGNQPQHF.

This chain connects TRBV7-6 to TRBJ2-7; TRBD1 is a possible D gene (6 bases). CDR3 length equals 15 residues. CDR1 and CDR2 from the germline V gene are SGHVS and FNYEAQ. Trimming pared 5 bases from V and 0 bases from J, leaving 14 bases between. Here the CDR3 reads CASSLSGHSSYEQYF. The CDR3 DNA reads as TGTGCCAGCAGCCTCTCGGGACACAGCTCCTACGAGCAGTACTTC. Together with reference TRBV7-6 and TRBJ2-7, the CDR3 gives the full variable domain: GAGVSQSPRYKVTKRGQDVALRCDPISGHVSLYWYRQALGQGPEFLTYFNYEAQQDKSGLPNDRFSAERPEGSISTLTIQRTEQRDSAMYRCASSLSGHSSYEQYFGPGTRLTVT.

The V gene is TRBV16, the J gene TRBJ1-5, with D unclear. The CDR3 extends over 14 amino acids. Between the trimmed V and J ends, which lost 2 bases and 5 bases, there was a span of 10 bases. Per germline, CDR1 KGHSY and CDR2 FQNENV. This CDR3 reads CASSQIREDQPQHF. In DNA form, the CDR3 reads TGTGCCAGCAGCCAAATCCGGGAGGATCAGCCCCAGCATTTT.

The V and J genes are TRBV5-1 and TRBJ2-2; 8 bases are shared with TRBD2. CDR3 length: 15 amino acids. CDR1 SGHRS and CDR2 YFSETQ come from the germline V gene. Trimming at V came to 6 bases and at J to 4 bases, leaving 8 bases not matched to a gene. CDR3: CASTRAGGFTGELFF. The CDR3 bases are TGCGCCAGCACCAGGGCGGGGGGATTCACCGGGGAGCTGTTTTTT.

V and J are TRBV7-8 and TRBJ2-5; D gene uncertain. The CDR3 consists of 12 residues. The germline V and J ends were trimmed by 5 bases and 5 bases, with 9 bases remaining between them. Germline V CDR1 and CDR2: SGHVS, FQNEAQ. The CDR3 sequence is CASSPDRETQYF. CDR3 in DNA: TGTGCCAGCAGCCCCGATCGGGAGACCCAGTACTTC.